The 2 T cell receptor beta chains in this list originate from one sample, sequenced in a study of PD-1 blockade in classical Hodgkin lymphoma. TCRdb's copy holds only in-frame clones and misses some; the assay was immunoSEQ multiplex PCR. The sample shows 100,000 or so clones, roughly 91% of them seen only once. Time point here: cycle 4 day 1 (C4D1), after more than five weeks of nivolumab. Relapse after autologous stem cell transplantation occurred in every patient, and brentuximab vedotin exposure varied. The material sequenced was peripheral blood mononuclear cells (PBMCs), taken before the fourth cycle of nivolumab. The receptors come from a human donor with classical Hodgkin lymphoma.

This rearrangement joins TRBV29-1 to TRBJ2-5, with 7 bases aligning to TRBD2. The CDR3 length is 14 residues. Losses at the gene ends were 4 bases for V and 1 base for J; bases not matched to a gene: 6. Germline CDR1 reads SQVTM; CDR2 reads ANQGSEA. The chain's CDR3 is CSVVPASGQETQYF. Written as DNA, the CDR3 is TGCAGCGTTGTCCCGGCTAGCGGCCAAGAGACCCAGTACTTC.

The rearrangement joins TRBV11-3 to TRBJ2-3; weak D call: TRBD1 (5 bases). Germline V gene sequence: CDR1 SGHNT, CDR2 YENEEA. Trimming pared 1 base from V and 4 bases from J, leaving 9 bases between. This CDR3 has 14 residues. This CDR3 reads CASSLGAGPDTQYF. CDR3 in DNA: TGTGCCAGCAGCTTAGGGGCAGGGCCAGATACGCAGTATTTT.